This is a list of T cell receptor beta chains from one sample in a study of blood T cells in healthy people across ages. TCRdb re-called the 5' RACE reads with MiXCR, one entry per CDR3 protein. The sample carries fewer than 1 million distinct CDR3 sequences, around 42% recorded once. The sequenced sample was blood. Receptors originate from a man aged 55 to 70 in good health. CDR3s include the opening cysteine and the closing phenylalanine or tryptophan. D genes are given only for firm matches. Some rows have no size entry. The others give once, few or many, or a class for an expanded clone.

j_call,v_call,d_call,clone_size,cdr3_nt,cdr3_aa
TRBJ2-5,TRBV9,TRBD1,few,TGTGCCAGTAGCGTAGCTACAGGGGGCGCGGGGACCCAGTACTTC,CASSVATGGAGTQYF
TRBJ1-4,TRBV6-6,.,.,TGTGCCAGCAGTTACCAGGGAACTAATGAAAAACTGTTTTTT,CASSYQGTNEKLFF
TRBJ2-3,TRBV5-1,.,.,TGCGCCAGCAGCTTGGAAGGACTCCGATTATCGAATACGCAGTATTTT,CASSLEGLRLSNTQYF
TRBJ1-5,TRBV2,TRBD1,.,TGTGCCAGCAGTGACGGGACAGGGGGCCAGCCCCAGCATTTT,CASSDGTGGQPQHF
TRBJ1-1,TRBV5-1,TRBD1,.,TGCGCCAGCAGTCGCCAGGGGGCTTTGGCTGAAGCTTTCTTT,CASSRQGALAEAFF
TRBJ2-2,TRBV7-9,.,.,TGTGCCAGCAGCATAGAGACCGGGGAGCTGTTTTTT,CASSIETGELFF
TRBJ2-7,TRBV4-3,.,few,TGCGCCAGCAGCCGGGACCCCTTTACCGAGCAGTACTTC,CASSRDPFTEQYF
TRBJ2-4,TRBV11-2,TRBD2,few,TGTGCCAGCAGTCCTTCGCCGGGACTAGCGGGGGGGCTTAGCATTCAGTACTTC,CASSPSPGLAGGLSIQYF
TRBJ2-7,TRBV7-2,TRBD1,many,TGTGCCAGCAGCACACGGACAGGGGGGACCTACGAGCAGTACTTC,CASSTRTGGTYEQYF
TRBJ1-2,TRBV29-1,.,few,TGCAGCGTTTCGGGGTACGGCTACACCTTC,CSVSGYGYTF
TRBJ2-1,TRBV2,.,.,TGTGCCAGCGCCCTGGAGGGGCCCGAGCAGTTCTTC,CASALEGPEQFF
TRBJ2-2,TRBV6-5,TRBD2,.,TGTGCCAGCAGTACTAGCGAGGATATCGGGGAGCTGTTTTTT,CASSTSEDIGELFF
TRBJ1-2,TRBV4-3,.,.,TGCGCCAGCAGCCAAGGATTAGTCGGGGAAGTATCAAGCTACACCTTC,CASSQGLVGEVSSYTF
TRBJ2-3,TRBV7-2,TRBD2,.,TGTGCCAGCAGCTCCACGACTAGCGGGGCGACCCACGCAGATACGCAGTATTTT,CASSSTTSGATHADTQYF
TRBJ2-7,TRBV29-1,.,many,TGCAGCGTTGAAAAACCAGGGACCCCCTACGAGCAGTACTTC,CSVEKPGTPYEQYF
TRBJ1-4,TRBV5-1,.,.,TGCGCCAGCAGCTTGAGAGGGGACACTAATGAAAAACTGTTTTTT,CASSLRGDTNEKLFF
TRBJ2-6,TRBV6-5,.,.,TGTGCCAGCAGTTACTCGGGGGGATTGTATTCTGGGGCCAACGTCCTGACTTTC,CASSYSGGLYSGANVLTF
TRBJ2-4,TRBV20-1,.,.,TGCAGTGCTAGCGCGTCGTGGCTAGACGGAAACATTCAGTACTTC,CSASASWLDGNIQYF
TRBJ2-5,TRBV7-2,.,.,TGTGCCAGCAGCTTCAGTCCTAGCCAAGAGACCCAGTACTTC,CASSFSPSQETQYF
TRBJ2-2,TRBV4-1,TRBD1,.,TGCGCCAGCAGCCAAGACTACCTCTTCACCGGGACAGTCACCGGGGAGCTGTTTTTT,CASSQDYLFTGTVTGELFF
TRBJ2-7,TRBV27,.,.,TGTGCCAGCAGTTTAGGCCTGAAAACAAGCTCCTACGAGCAGTACTTC,CASSLGLKTSSYEQYF
TRBJ2-2,TRBV6-1,.,.,TGTGCCAGCACCATGCTGGGGAACACCGGGGAGCTGTTTTTT,CASTMLGNTGELFF
TRBJ1-6,TRBV7-2,.,few,TGTGCCAGCAGCTTAGAGATGGGGGGGACCCTCCACTTT,CASSLEMGGTLHF
TRBJ2-7,TRBV29-1,TRBD1,many,TGCAGCGTTACAAAGACAGGGAAAGCCTACGAGCAGTACTTC,CSVTKTGKAYEQYF
TRBJ2-4,TRBV11-2,.,many,TGTGCCAGCCGGGGGCGGCAGGGGGTAAACATTCAGTACTTC,CASRGRQGVNIQYF
TRBJ1-2,TRBV7-2,TRBD1,.,TGTGCCAGCAGCAAGAGATCTGACAGGGGATGTGGCTACACCTTC,CASSKRSDRGCGYTF
TRBJ2-7,TRBV2,.,.,TGTGCCAGCAGACTCGATCAGGGCCCTACTAGCGAGCAGTACTTC,CASRLDQGPTSEQYF
TRBJ2-3,TRBV20-1,TRBD2,few,TGCAGTGCTAGATTGGCTAGCGGGCCGGGGCATGCAGATACGCAGTATTTT,CSARLASGPGHADTQYF
TRBJ1-1,TRBV7-6,TRBD1,few,TGTGCCAGCAGCCCGACAGGGGCCGGCGTGACTGAAGCTTTCTTT,CASSPTGAGVTEAFF
TRBJ1-2,TRBV4-1,.,.,TGCGCCAGCAGCCAAGACTTTACGGGGGGCTACACCTTC,CASSQDFTGGYTF
TRBJ2-7,TRBV3-1,TRBD1,few,TGTGCCAGCAGCCCTGGGACAGGGGGCGCCGAGCAGTACTTC,CASSPGTGGAEQYF
TRBJ1-6,TRBV7-9,TRBD1,few,TGTGCCAGCAGCCCCCAGACAGGGGATAATTCACCCCTCCACTTT,CASSPQTGDNSPLHF
TRBJ2-1,TRBV7-2,TRBD1,.,TGTGCCAGCAGCTTTGAGGCCCTGACCGACAGGGCCTCCTACGAGCAGTTCTTC,CASSFEALTDRASYEQFF
TRBJ1-6,TRBV5-5,TRBD1,few,TGTGCCAGCAGCTGGGGACAGGCAAATAATTCACCCCTCCACTTT,CASSWGQANNSPLHF
TRBJ1-4,TRBV7-9,TRBD1,.,TGTGCCAGCAGCTTAGAGACAGGGACTAATGAAAAACTGTTTTTT,CASSLETGTNEKLFF
TRBJ2-3,TRBV12-3/TRBV12-4,TRBD2,.,TGTGCCAGCAGTTTAGGGACGGGACTAGCGGGGGTGACAGATACGCAGTATTTT,CASSLGTGLAGVTDTQYF
TRBJ2-7,TRBV6-2/TRBV6-3,.,.,TGTGCCAGCAGTTATCCTAGGAGGGTGTCGGCTACGGACGAGCAGTACTTC,CASSYPRRVSATDEQYF
TRBJ2-7,TRBV7-2,TRBD1,.,TGTGCCAGCAGCTCAAGGGGACAGGGGTTAATCTACAATGAGCAGTACTTC,CASSSRGQGLIYNEQYF
TRBJ2-5,TRBV7-6,TRBD1,few,TGTGCCAGCAGCTTAGGAGACAGGGCTCAAGAGACCCAGTACTTC,CASSLGDRAQETQYF
TRBJ2-1,TRBV6-2/TRBV6-3,TRBD1,few,TGTGCCAGCAGCCTTATTAGTGGCAGGGGGCGCAAAAATGAGCAGTTCTTC,CASSLISGRGRKNEQFF
TRBJ2-5,TRBV10-3,.,few,TGTGCCATCAGTTTCAGGGAGGAAGAGACCCAGTACTTC,CAISFREEETQYF
TRBJ2-2,TRBV6-1,.,.,TGTGCCAGCTACGTGGCGGGGGCCAACACCGGGGAGCTGTTTTTT,CASYVAGANTGELFF
TRBJ2-4,TRBV7-6,TRBD2,many,TGTGCCAGCAGCTTGGGCGGGGGGAAAAACATTCAGTACTTC,CASSLGGGKNIQYF
TRBJ2-1,TRBV28,.,few,TGTGCCAGCAGTTCAACGGATGAGCAGTTCTTC,CASSSTDEQFF
TRBJ1-6,TRBV7-2,.,.,TGTGCCAGCAGCTTAGTCGGATATGGGATGGTTAATTCACCCCTCCACTTT,CASSLVGYGMVNSPLHF
TRBJ2-1,TRBV12-5,TRBD2,.,TGTGCTAGTGGTTCCCCTCGTAGCGGGAGGACCGATGAGCAGTTCTTC,CASGSPRSGRTDEQFF
TRBJ2-3,TRBV27,TRBD2,once,TGTGCCAGCAGTCCCCCAGCGGGGGGGTTAGATACGCAGTATTTT,CASSPPAGGLDTQYF
TRBJ1-3,TRBV12-3/TRBV12-4,.,.,TGTGCCAGCAGGGTCAGGGACTCTGGAAACACCATATATTTT,CASRVRDSGNTIYF
TRBJ2-5,TRBV11-2,TRBD1,.,TGTGCCAGCAGCCGAGACAGGGCGGAAGAGACCCAGTACTTC,CASSRDRAEETQYF
TRBJ1-1,TRBV9,.,few,TGTGCCAGCAGCGTAGGAGAAAGGGCTGAAGCTTTCTTT,CASSVGERAEAFF